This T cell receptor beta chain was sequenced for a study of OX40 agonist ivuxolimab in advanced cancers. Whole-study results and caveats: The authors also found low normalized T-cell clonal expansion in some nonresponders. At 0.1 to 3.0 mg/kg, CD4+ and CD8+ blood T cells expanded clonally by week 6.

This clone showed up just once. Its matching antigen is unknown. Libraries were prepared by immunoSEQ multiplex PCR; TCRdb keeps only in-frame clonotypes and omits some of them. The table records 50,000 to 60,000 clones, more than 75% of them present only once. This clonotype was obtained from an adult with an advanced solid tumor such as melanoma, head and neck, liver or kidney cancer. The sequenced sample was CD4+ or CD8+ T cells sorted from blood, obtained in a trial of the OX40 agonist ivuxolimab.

The CDR3 spells CAWSVLGQRYNEQFF. The CDR3 nucleotides are TGTGCCTGGAGTGTACTTGGGCAGAGGTACAATGAGCAGTTCTTC. V and J are TRBV30 and TRBJ2-1, with D unclear. The CDR3 covers 15 residues. From germline, CDR1 is GTSNPN and CDR2 SVGIG (reference sequence). Trimming pared 0 bases from V and 4 bases from J, leaving 13 bases between.